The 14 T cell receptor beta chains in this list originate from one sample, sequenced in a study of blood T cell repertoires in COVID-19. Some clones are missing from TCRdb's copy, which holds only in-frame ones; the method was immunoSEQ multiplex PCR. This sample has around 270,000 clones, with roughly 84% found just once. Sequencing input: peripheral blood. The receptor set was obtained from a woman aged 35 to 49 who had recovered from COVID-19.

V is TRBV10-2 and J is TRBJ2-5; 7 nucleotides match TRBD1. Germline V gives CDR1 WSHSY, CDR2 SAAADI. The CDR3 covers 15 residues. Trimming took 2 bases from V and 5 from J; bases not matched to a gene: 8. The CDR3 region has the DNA TGCGCCAGCAGTGAGGAGGGGGCGGGCTACGAGACCCAGTACTTC. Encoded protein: CASSEEGAGYETQYF.

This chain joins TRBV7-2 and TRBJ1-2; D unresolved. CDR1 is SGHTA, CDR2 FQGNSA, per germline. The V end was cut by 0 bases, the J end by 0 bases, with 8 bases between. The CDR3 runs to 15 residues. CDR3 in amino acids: CASSLAQQTNYGYTF. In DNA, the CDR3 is TGTGCCAGCAGCTTAGCGCAACAAACTAACTATGGCTACACCTTC.

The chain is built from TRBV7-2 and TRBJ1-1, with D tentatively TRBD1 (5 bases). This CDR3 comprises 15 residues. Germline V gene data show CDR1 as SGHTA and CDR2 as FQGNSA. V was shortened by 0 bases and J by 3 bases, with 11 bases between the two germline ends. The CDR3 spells CASSLARRGYTEAFF. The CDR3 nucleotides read TGTGCCAGCAGCTTAGCAAGGCGGGGCTACACTGAAGCTTTCTTT.

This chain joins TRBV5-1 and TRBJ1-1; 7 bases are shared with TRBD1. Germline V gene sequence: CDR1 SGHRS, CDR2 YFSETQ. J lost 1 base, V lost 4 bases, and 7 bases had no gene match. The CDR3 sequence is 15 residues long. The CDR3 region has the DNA TGCGCCAGCAGCACGGACAGGCCACCGAACACTGAAGCTTTCTTT. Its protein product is CASSTDRPPNTEAFF. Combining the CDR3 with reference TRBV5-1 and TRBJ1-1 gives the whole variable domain KAGVTQTPRYLIKTRGQQVTLSCSPISGHRSVSWYQQTPGQGLQFLFEYFSETQRNKGNFPGRFSGRQFSNSRSEMNVSTLELGDSALYLCASSTDRPPNTEAFFGQGTRLTVV.

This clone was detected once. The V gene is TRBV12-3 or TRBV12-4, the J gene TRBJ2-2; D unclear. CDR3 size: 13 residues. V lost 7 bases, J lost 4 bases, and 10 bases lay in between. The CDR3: CASTFAFTGELFF. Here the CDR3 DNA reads TGTGCCAGCACCTTCGCGTTCACCGGGGAGCTGTTTTTT.

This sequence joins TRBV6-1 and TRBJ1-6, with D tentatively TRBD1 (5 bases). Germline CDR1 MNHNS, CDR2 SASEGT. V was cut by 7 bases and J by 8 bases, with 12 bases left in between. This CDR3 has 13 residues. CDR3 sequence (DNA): TGTGCCAGCACAGGGTTAGGTGATTCACCCCTCCACTTT. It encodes CASTGLGDSPLHF.

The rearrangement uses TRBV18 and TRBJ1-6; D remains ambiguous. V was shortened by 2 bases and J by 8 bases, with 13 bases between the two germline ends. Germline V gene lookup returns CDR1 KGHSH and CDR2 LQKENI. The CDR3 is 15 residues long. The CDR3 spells CASSPTTLRDSPLHF. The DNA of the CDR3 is TGTGCCAGCTCACCAACGACCTTGAGGGATTCACCCCTCCACTTT.

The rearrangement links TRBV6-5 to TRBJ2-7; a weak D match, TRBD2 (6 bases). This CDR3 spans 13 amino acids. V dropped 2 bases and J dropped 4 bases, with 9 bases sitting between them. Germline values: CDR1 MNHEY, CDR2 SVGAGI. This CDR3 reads CASSYARGYEQYF. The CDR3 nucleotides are TGTGCCAGCAGTTACGCCCGGGGGTACGAGCAGTACTTC.

CDR3 amino acids: CASSQPPTEPIDYEQYF. The CDR3 region has the DNA TGTGCCAGCAGTCAACCCCCGACAGAGCCCATAGATTACGAGCAGTACTTC. The chain combines TRBV28 with TRBJ2-7; D might be TRBD1 (5 bases). Trimming removed 5 bases at V and 4 bases at J, with 24 bases between. The CDR3 is 17 residues long. Germline CDR1 reads MDHEN; CDR2 reads SYDVKM.

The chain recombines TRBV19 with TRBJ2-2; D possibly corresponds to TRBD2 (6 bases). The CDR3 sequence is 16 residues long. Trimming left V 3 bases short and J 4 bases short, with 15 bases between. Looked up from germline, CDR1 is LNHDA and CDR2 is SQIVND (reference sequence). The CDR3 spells CASSIPSGGFTGELFF. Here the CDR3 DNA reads TGTGCCAGTAGTATCCCGTCTGGGGGGTTCACCGGGGAGCTGTTTTTT.

The CDR3 nucleotides read TGCGCCAGCGGACGGCTAGGGGGCGGCGATTCACCCCTCCACTTT. It encodes CASGRLGGGDSPLHF. The chain has TRBV23-1 and TRBJ1-6; 7 bases fit TRBD1. TRBV23-1 qualifies as an ORF whose function is uncertain. J gave up 8 bases and V 8 bases, and 12 bases lay outside the gene matches. CDR3 length: 15 residues.

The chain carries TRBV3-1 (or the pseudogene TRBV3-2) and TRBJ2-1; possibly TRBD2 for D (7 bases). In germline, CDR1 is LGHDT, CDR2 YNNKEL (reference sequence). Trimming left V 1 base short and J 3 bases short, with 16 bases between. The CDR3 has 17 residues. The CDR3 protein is CASSQVRGGLGYNEQFF. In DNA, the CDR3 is TGTGCCAGCAGCCAAGTTAGGGGGGGGCTAGGCTACAATGAGCAGTTCTTC.

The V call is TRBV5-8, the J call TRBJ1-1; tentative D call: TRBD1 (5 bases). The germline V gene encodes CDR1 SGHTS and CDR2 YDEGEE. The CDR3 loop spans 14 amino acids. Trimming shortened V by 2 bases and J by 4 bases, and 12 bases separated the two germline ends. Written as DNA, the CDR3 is TGTGCCAGCAGCTTATTGGGCAGGGTCACTGAAGCTTTCTTT. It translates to CASSLLGRVTEAFF.

The CDR3 protein is CASSLSGGKLFF. The DNA of the CDR3 is TGTGCCAGCAGTCTCTCGGGGGGGAAACTGTTTTTT. The chain couples TRBV28 to TRBJ1-4, with a possible D match to TRBD1 (5 bases). V was pared by 5 bases and J by 11 bases, with 12 bases between. The CDR3 is 12 amino acids. CDR1 MDHEN and CDR2 SYDVKM come from the germline V gene.